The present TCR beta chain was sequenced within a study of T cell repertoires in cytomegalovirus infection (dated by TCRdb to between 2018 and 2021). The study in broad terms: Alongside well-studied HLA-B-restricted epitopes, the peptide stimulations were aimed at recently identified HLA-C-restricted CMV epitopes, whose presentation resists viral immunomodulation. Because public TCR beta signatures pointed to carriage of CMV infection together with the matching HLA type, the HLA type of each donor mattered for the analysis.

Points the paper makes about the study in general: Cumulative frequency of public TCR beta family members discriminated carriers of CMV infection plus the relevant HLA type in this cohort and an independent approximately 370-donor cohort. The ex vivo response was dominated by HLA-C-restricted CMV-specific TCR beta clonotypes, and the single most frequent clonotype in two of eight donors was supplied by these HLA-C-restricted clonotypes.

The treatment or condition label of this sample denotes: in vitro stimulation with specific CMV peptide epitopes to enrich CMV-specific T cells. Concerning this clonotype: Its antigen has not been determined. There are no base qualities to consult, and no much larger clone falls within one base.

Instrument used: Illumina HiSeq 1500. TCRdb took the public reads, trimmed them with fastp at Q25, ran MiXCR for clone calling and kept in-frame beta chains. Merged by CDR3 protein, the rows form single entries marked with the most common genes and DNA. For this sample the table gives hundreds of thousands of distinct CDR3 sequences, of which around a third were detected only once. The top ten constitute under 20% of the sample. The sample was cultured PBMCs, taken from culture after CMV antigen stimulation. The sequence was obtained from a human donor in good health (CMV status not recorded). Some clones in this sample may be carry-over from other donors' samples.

The CDR3 loop reads CASSQDGGTVGGETQYF. The bases read TGCGCCAGCAGCCAAGATGGAGGGACAGTGGGAGGGGAGACCCAGTACTTC. The V and J genes are TRBV4-3 and TRBJ2-5, with the D gene possibly TRBD1 or TRBD2, each one fitting 7 bases. The germline V gene provides CDR1 LGHNA and CDR2 YSLEER. The CDR3 starts with the cysteine, ends with the phenylalanine, and has 17 residues. Kept here is only the CDR3 DNA, which spans 51 bases and is read in frame from base 1. V sheds 0 bases and J sheds 5 bases, leaving 19 bases between their ends.